The 12 T cell receptor beta chains below come from one sample, sequenced in a study of cytomegalovirus exposure and HLA in healthy donors. The PCR employed 60 Vbeta primers together with 13 Jbeta primers. Data came from immunoSEQ multiplex PCR; TCRdb stores just in-frame clones and leaves some out. The sample contains under 200,000 clones, 84% of which appear only once. Specimen: PBMCs. The receptors here all came from a boy aged 2-9 years in good health and CMV-seronegative.

This clone was recorded only once. This chain connects TRBV10-3 to TRBJ1-1; 7 bases fit TRBD1. Germline CDR1 ENHRY, CDR2 SYGVKD. The CDR3 runs to 13 residues. With 11 bases clipped from V and 3 bases from J, the junction kept 9 bases outside the gene matches. The CDR3 sequence is CASGEGADTEAFF. DNA for the CDR3: TGTGCCTCAGGAGAGGGGGCGGACACTGAAGCTTTCTTT.

The rearrangement uses TRBV6-1 and TRBJ1-2; 7 positions agree with TRBD1. J was trimmed by 2 bases and V by 5 bases; bases with no gene match: 5. This CDR3 has 14 residues. The germline gives CDR1 MNHNS, CDR2 SASEGT. This CDR3 is CASSPGTVNYGYTF. The CDR3 DNA is TGTGCCAGCAGTCCCGGGACAGTCAACTATGGCTACACCTTC.

The chain recombines TRBV5-4 with TRBJ1-2; D might be TRBD1 (5 bases). This CDR3 is 13 amino acids long. The germline V and J ends were trimmed by 5 bases and 8 bases, with 16 bases remaining between them. Per germline, CDR1 SGHNT and CDR2 YYREEE (reference sequence). CDR3 nucleotide sequence: TGTGCCAGCAGGCCGACAGTGGGTACGGGCTACACCTTC. This codes for CASRPTVGTGYTF.

The V call is TRBV4-2, the J call TRBJ2-7; TRBD2 agrees at 10 bases. The V gene end was trimmed by 3 bases and the J gene end by 4 bases; junction bases not matched to a gene: 12. Per the germline V gene, CDR1 is LGHNA and CDR2 is YNFKEQ. The CDR3 totals 17 residues. The CDR3 sequence is CASSHISSGRAQYEQYF. In nucleotides, the CDR3 is TGTGCCAGCAGCCATATATCCAGCGGGAGGGCCCAGTACGAGCAGTACTTC.

J is TRBJ2-7 and V is TRBV19; D is unresolved. This CDR3 comprises 15 residues. The V end was cut by 9 bases, the J end by 6 bases, with 24 bases between. CDR1 LNHDA and CDR2 SQIVND come from the germline V gene (reference sequence). The chain's CDR3 is CASSPRGKTHGEQYF. DNA for the CDR3: TGTGCCAGCTCCCCCCGCGGCAAAACCCACGGCGAGCAGTACTTC.

The rearrangement links TRBV5-4 to TRBJ2-5; 9 bases are shared with TRBD1. This CDR3 has 17 amino acids. CDR1 is SGHNT and CDR2 is YYREEE in the germline V gene (reference sequence). V shed 5 bases and J 6 bases; nucleotides not matched to a gene: 17. CDR3 residues: CASRSASGTGLHKTQYF. CDR3 bases: TGTGCCAGCAGAAGCGCTAGTGGGACAGGGCTCCACAAGACCCAGTACTTC.

The chain carries TRBV19 and TRBJ2-7; TRBD2 matches 13 bases. The CDR3 length is 14 residues. CDR1 and CDR2 from the germline V gene are LNHDA and SQIVND (reference sequence). V shed 6 bases and J 3 bases; nucleotides not matched to a gene: 2. This CDR3 reads CASRRTSGSYEQYF. The CDR3 DNA follows: TGTGCCAGTAGAAGGACTAGCGGGAGCTACGAGCAGTACTTC.

As DNA, the CDR3 is TGTGCCAGCAGTCTCGTGGGGGGGGTCCAAGAGACCCAGTACTTC. Amino acids: CASSLVGGVQETQYF. This chain joins TRBV6-5 and TRBJ2-5; 7 bases line up with TRBD2. V dropped 5 bases and J dropped 1; count of bases not matched to a gene: 7. Germline CDR1 and CDR2: MNHEY and SVGAGI. The CDR3 is made up of 15 amino acids.

This sequence joins TRBV19 and TRBJ2-5; maybe TRBD1 (6 bases). Trimming took 3 bases from V and 5 from J, leaving 13 bases between them. The CDR3 contains 14 residues. Germline CDR1 and CDR2: LNHDA and SQIVND (reference sequence). The CDR3 DNA follows: TGTGCCAGTAGTATTGGGCCAGGGGAGGAGACCCAGTACTTC. Translation: CASSIGPGEETQYF.

This clone was found once. This CDR3 is also generated by other DNA sequences in the sample. The genes are TRBV6-1 and TRBJ1-2; 7 bases align to TRBD1. Germline CDR1 reads MNHNS; CDR2 reads SASEGT. V lost 7 bases to trimming and J lost 6 bases; unmatched junction nucleotides: 8. CDR3 length: 13 amino acids. The CDR3 DNA reads as TGTGCCAGCACATTACAGGGGTGGGATGGCTACACCTTC. It specifies CASTLQGWDGYTF.

This clone was recorded once. This rearrangement joins TRBV19 to TRBJ2-1, with 9 bases lining up with TRBD2. J gave up 7 bases and V 1 base, and 5 bases lay outside the gene matches. The CDR3 spans 15 residues. Germline CDR1 reads LNHDA; CDR2 reads SQIVND (reference sequence). The CDR3 region has the DNA TGTGCCAGTAGTATAGGGGCGGGAGGGCAGAATGAGCAGTTCTTC. Residues: CASSIGAGGQNEQFF.

V is TRBV4-1 and J is TRBJ1-1; maybe TRBD1 (5 bases). Germline CDR1 MGHRA, CDR2 YSYEKL. V lost 0 bases and J lost 1, with 15 bases in between. The CDR3 spans 17 residues. The CDR3, as DNA: TGCGCCAGCAGCCAAGATGGTCAATGGGGGGAGAACACTGAAGCTTTCTTT. Its translation is CASSQDGQWGENTEAFF.